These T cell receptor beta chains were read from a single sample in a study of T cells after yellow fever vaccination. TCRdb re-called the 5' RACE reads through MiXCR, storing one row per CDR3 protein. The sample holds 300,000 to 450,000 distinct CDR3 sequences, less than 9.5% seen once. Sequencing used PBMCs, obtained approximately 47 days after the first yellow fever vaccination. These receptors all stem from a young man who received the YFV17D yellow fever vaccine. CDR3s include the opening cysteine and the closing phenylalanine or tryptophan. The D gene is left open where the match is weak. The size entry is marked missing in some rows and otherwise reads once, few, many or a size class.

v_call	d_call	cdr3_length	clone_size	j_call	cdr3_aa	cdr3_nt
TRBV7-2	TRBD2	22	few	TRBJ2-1	CASSGTGPTPSGGAFTYNEQFF	TGTGCCAGCAGCGGGACCGGGCCGACTCCTAGCGGGGGGGCCTTCACCTACAATGAGCAGTTCTTC
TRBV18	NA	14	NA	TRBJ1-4	CASSRDGLNEKLFF	TGTGCCAGCTCCCGGGACGGTTTGAATGAAAAACTGTTTTTT
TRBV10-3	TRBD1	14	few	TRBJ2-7	CAISASGQRDEQYF	TGTGCCATCAGTGCGTCGGGACAGCGCGACGAGCAGTACTTC
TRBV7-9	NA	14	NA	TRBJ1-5	CASSPSGGNQPQHF	TGTGCCAGCAGCCCTAGCGGGGGGAATCAGCCCCAGCATTTT
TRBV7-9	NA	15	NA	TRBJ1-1	CASRWAGRRDTEAFF	TGTGCCAGCAGGTGGGCTGGGAGGCGTGACACTGAAGCTTTCTTT
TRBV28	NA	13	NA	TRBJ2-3	CASSQGNTDTRYF	TGTGCCAGCAGTCAGGGGAACACAGATACGCGGTATTTT
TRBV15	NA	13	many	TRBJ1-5	CATSRDSEQPQHF	TGTGCCACCAGCAGAGATTCGGAACAGCCCCAGCATTTT
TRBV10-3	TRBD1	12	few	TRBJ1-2	CAITRTGNGYTF	TGTGCCATCACCCGGACAGGGAATGGCTACACCTTC
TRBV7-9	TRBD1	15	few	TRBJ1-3	CASSFGQVTGNTIYF	TGTGCCAGCAGCTTCGGACAGGTTACTGGAAACACCATATATTTT
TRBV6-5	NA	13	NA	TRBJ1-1	CASSYEGGTEAFF	TGTGCCAGCAGTTACGAGGGGGGCACTGAAGCTTTCTTT
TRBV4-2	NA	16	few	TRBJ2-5	CASSQAVTALQETQYF	TGTGCCAGCAGCCAAGCTGTAACAGCCCTTCAAGAGACCCAGTACTTC
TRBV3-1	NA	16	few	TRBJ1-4	CASSQDYPATGEKLFF	TGTGCCAGCAGCCAAGATTATCCCGCAACGGGTGAAAAACTGTTTTTT
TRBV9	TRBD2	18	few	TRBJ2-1	CASSVEVASGLPYNEQFF	TGTGCCAGCAGCGTAGAGGTGGCTAGCGGTCTACCGTACAATGAGCAGTTCTTC
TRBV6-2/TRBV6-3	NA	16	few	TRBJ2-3	CASSTPGERSTDTQYF	TGTGCCAGCAGTACCCCTGGTGAGCGGAGCACAGATACGCAGTATTTT
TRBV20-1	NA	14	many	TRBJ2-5	CSSMTGASGGTQYF	TGCAGTTCCATGACTGGGGCCTCCGGGGGGACCCAGTACTTC
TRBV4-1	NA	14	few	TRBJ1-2	CASSTRTGGYGYTF	TGCGCCAGCAGCACAAGGACCGGCGGCTATGGCTACACCTTC
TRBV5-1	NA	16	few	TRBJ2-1	CASSPGTYSSYNEQFF	TGCGCCAGCAGCCCCGGGACATACAGCTCCTACAATGAGCAGTTCTTC
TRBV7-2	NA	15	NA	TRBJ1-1	CASRYDSSGEREAFF	TGTGCCAGCAGATACGACAGTTCGGGTGAGAGGGAAGCTTTCTTT
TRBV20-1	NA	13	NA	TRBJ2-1	CSARIGSYNEQFF	TGCAGTGCTAGAATAGGCTCCTACAATGAGCAGTTCTTC
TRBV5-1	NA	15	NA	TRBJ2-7	CASSLVAGAGYEQYF	TGCGCCAGCAGCTTGGTGGCGGGGGCAGGCTACGAGCAGTACTTC
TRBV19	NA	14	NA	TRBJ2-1	CASIPRSGGNEQFF	TGTGCCAGTATCCCCAGGTCCGGGGGCAATGAGCAGTTCTTC
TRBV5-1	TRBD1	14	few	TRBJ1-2	CASSLAKGAHGYTF	TGCGCCAGCAGCTTGGCCAAGGGGGCGCACGGCTACACCTTC
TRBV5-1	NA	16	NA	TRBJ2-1	CASSLDPSSSYNEQFF	TGCGCCAGCAGCTTGGACCCCTCAAGCTCCTACAATGAGCAGTTCTTC
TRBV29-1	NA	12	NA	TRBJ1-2	CSVVVGNYGYTF	TGCAGCGTTGTGGTGGGAAACTATGGCTACACCTTC
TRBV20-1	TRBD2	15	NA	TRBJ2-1	CSARDLAGGPHEQFF	TGCAGTGCTAGAGATCTAGCGGGGGGGCCGCATGAGCAGTTCTTC
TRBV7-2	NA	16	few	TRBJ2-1	CASSLVGAGAYNEQFF	TGTGCCAGCAGCTTAGTCGGCGCGGGGGCTTACAATGAGCAGTTCTTC